A single sample gave rise to the 22 T cell receptor beta chains below, sequenced in a study of blood T cell repertoires in COVID-19. The table came from immunoSEQ multiplex PCR; TCRdb's copy has only in-frame clones and leaves some out. The table shows approximately 160,000 clones, with more than 65% occurring only once. Material: peripheral blood. The receptors derive from a woman between 45 and 65 years old in a cohort sampled during active or convalescent COVID-19.

The V and J genes are TRBV10-3 and TRBJ2-3; D may be TRBD1 (6 bases). V lost 11 bases and J lost 4, with 13 bases in between. The CDR3 is 12 amino acids. CDR1 ENHRY and CDR2 SYGVKD come from the germline V gene. CDR3 in DNA: TGTGCCGTTACAGGGAGCGCAGATACGCAGTATTTT. This codes for CAVTGSADTQYF.

The chain uses TRBV5-1 and TRBJ2-1, with 7 bases matching TRBD2. Germline CDR1 is SGHRS and CDR2 is YFSETQ. V lost 3 bases to trimming and J lost 7 bases; unmatched junction nucleotides: 13. The CDR3 contains 16 residues. The CDR3 DNA is TGCGCCAGCAGCTGGGGTGGAGCGGGGACGTTAAATGAGCAGTTCTTC. It translates to CASSWGGAGTLNEQFF.

The genes are TRBV6-4 and TRBJ2-3; possible D gene TRBD2, 5 bases. The germline V and J ends were trimmed by 3 bases and 6 bases, with 13 bases remaining between them. Looked up from germline, CDR1 is MRHNA and CDR2 is SNTAGT. There are 14 residues in the CDR3. CDR3: CASSESASWDTQYF. The CDR3, as DNA: TGTGCCAGCAGTGAAAGCGCTAGCTGGGATACGCAGTATTTT.

V gene TRBV6-5 combines with J gene TRBJ2-7; D is ambiguous. CDR3 length: 13 amino acids. Trimming cost V 7 bases and J 0 bases, with 10 bases left between them. The germline V gene has CDR1 MNHEY and CDR2 SVGAGI. CDR3 in amino acids: CASMRLGSYEQYF. The CDR3 region has the DNA TGTGCCAGCATGAGGCTGGGCTCCTACGAGCAGTACTTC.

The V and J genes are TRBV18 and TRBJ2-5; possible D gene TRBD1, 5 bases. Between the trimmed V and J ends, which lost 2 bases and 3 bases, there was a span of 13 bases. The CDR3 consists of 15 residues. CDR1 and CDR2 from the germline V gene are KGHSH and LQKENI. The CDR3 sequence is CASSPIGAIKETQYF. The CDR3 bases are TGTGCCAGCTCACCAATTGGGGCCATTAAAGAGACCCAGTACTTC.

J is TRBJ2-1 and V is TRBV7-3, with TRBD2 identical over 14 bases. The germline gives CDR1 SGHTA, CDR2 FQGTGA. The CDR3 is 20 amino acids. V was clipped by 5 bases and J by 0 bases; unmatched bases: 12. CDR3 residues: CASSVAGTSGGPSSYNEQFF. For the CDR3, the DNA is TGTGCCAGCAGCGTCGCCGGGACTAGCGGGGGTCCTAGCTCCTACAATGAGCAGTTCTTC.

This clone appeared once. The rearrangement links TRBV5-1 to TRBJ2-3, with TRBD2 identical over 11 bases. V shed 4 bases and J 2 bases; nucleotides not matched to a gene: 6. The CDR3 has 16 residues. Germline CDR1 SGHRS, CDR2 YFSETQ. This CDR3 is CASSPGLAVPTDTQYF. CDR3 nucleotide sequence: TGCGCCAGCAGCCCGGGACTAGCGGTTCCCACAGATACGCAGTATTTT.

This chain uses TRBV30 with TRBJ1-1; D gene unclear. Germline V gene sequence: CDR1 GTSNPN, CDR2 SVGIG (reference sequence). CDR3 length: 13 residues. V gave up 4 bases and J gave up 1 base, with 10 bases separating them. The CDR3 loop reads CAWIQQPNTEAFF. The CDR3 DNA sequence: TGTGCCTGGATCCAACAGCCGAACACTGAAGCTTTCTTT.

V is TRBV4-3 and J is TRBJ2-7, with 9 bases fitting TRBD1. V gave up 0 bases and J gave up 3 bases; unmatched junction bases: 12. This CDR3 contains 18 residues. Germline CDR1 is LGHNA and CDR2 is YSLEER. The CDR3 DNA follows: TGCGCCAGCAGCCAAGAGTTCTGGGACAGGGTTTTGGGCTACGAGCAGTACTTC. It specifies CASSQEFWDRVLGYEQYF.

The chain is built from TRBV25-1 and TRBJ1-2, with 10 nucleotides matching TRBD1. The CDR3 has 14 residues. Germline assignment: CDR1 MGHDK and CDR2 SYGVNS. J gave up 2 bases and V 5 bases, and 2 bases lay outside the gene matches. CDR3 loop: CASSLDRGNYGYTF. The CDR3 DNA follows: TGTGCCAGCAGTCTGGACAGGGGGAACTATGGCTACACCTTC.

The chain has TRBV12-3 or TRBV12-4 and TRBJ1-1; a possible D gene is TRBD1 (5 bases). The length of the CDR3 is 13 residues. Trimming cost V 7 bases and J 8 bases, with 17 bases left between them. In DNA form, the CDR3 reads TGTGCCAGCACCCGACGCAGGGAGGCGGAAGCTTTCTTT. Translated: CASTRRREAEAFF.

The rearrangement uses TRBV30 and TRBJ1-1; TRBD1 is a possible D gene (6 bases). V was clipped by 8 bases and J by 4 bases, with 17 bases between them. The CDR3 length is 13 residues. The germline gives CDR1 GTSNPN, CDR2 SVGIG (reference sequence). CDR3 loop: CAGSQGASTEAFF. CDR3 coding DNA: TGTGCCGGTTCACAGGGTGCGAGCACTGAAGCTTTCTTT.

This rearrangement joins TRBV18 to TRBJ1-5; D is perhaps TRBD1 (5 bases). V was shortened by 5 bases and J by 1 base, with 9 bases between the two germline ends. The CDR3 runs 14 residues. The germline gives CDR1 KGHSH, CDR2 LQKENI. As DNA, the CDR3 is TGTGCCAGCTCAAGGTCAGGGAGCAATCAGCCCCAGCATTTT. The encoded protein is CASSRSGSNQPQHF.

The genes are TRBV5-5 and TRBJ1-2, with D maybe TRBD1 (6 bases). V lost 4 bases and J 4 bases, leaving 11 bases between the germline ends. Germline V lookup: CDR1 SGHKS, CDR2 YYEKEE (reference sequence). The CDR3 is made up of 13 amino acids. The CDR3 spells CASSPGATYGYTF. CDR3 nucleotide sequence: TGTGCCAGCAGCCCAGGGGCAACCTATGGCTACACCTTC. The whole variable domain, remainder taken from reference TRBV5-5 and TRBJ1-2, is DAGVTQSPTHLIKTRGQQVTLRCSPISGHKSVSWYQQVLGQGPQFIFQYYEKEERGRGNFPDRFSARQFPNYSSELNVNALLLGDSALYLCASSPGATYGYTFGSGTRLTVV.

V gene TRBV6-5 combines with J gene TRBJ1-2, with D possibly TRBD1 on 5 matching bases. This CDR3 is built from 13 residues. The germline gives CDR1 MNHEY, CDR2 SVGAGI. Trimming took 7 bases from V and 4 from J, leaving 13 bases between them. This CDR3 is CASTRTGFYGYTF. In DNA form, the CDR3 reads TGTGCCAGCACTCGAACAGGATTCTATGGCTACACCTTC.

The chain's CDR3 is CASSIEQGQGQPQHF. The CDR3 DNA sequence: TGTGCCAGCAGCATCGAACAGGGGCAAGGTCAGCCCCAGCATTTT. The chain has TRBV7-8 and TRBJ1-5, with 7 bases lining up with TRBD1. Germline CDR1 reads SGHVS; CDR2 reads FQNEAQ. The length of the CDR3 is 15 residues. J lost 6 bases, V lost 5 bases, and 10 bases had no gene match.

The chain is built from TRBV6-6 and TRBJ1-1; no definite D call. Per the germline V gene, CDR1 is MNHNY and CDR2 is SVGAGI (reference sequence). This CDR3 is 15 amino acids long. Between the trimmed V and J ends, which lost 5 bases and 3 bases, there was a span of 16 bases. CDR3 DNA sequence: TGTGCCAGCAGTCAAGGCGGGGTAAGGTACACTGAAGCTTTCTTT. Translation: CASSQGGVRYTEAFF.

The V gene is TRBV5-4, the J gene TRBJ2-2; 7 bases match TRBD2. V lost 4 bases to trimming and J lost 6 bases; unmatched junction nucleotides: 0. The germline V gene encodes CDR1 SGHNT and CDR2 YYREEE (reference sequence). The CDR3 is 12 amino acids. The CDR3 DNA is TGTGCCAGCAGCGGGGGGGCCGGGGAGCTGTTTTTT. This gives the protein CASSGGAGELFF.

The chain couples TRBV5-1 to TRBJ1-2; 10 bases fit TRBD1. Germline-derived CDR1 and CDR2 are SGHRS and YFSETQ. This CDR3 has 15 residues. J was trimmed by 8 bases and V by 3 bases; bases with no gene match: 10. The CDR3 DNA is TGCGCCAGCAGCTCGACCGGGACAGGGGCGTACGGCTACACCTTC. As protein: CASSSTGTGAYGYTF.

CDR3 bases: TGTGCCAGTAGTATACGGGAAATGAACACTGAAGCTTTCTTT. Translated: CASSIREMNTEAFF. The chain combines TRBV19 with TRBJ1-1, with D unclear. CDR3 size: 14 residues. Trimming took off 2 bases at V and 0 bases at J, with 7 bases between the two ends. CDR1 is LNHDA and CDR2 is SQIVND in the germline V gene (reference sequence). Full variable domain (remainder filled in from reference TRBV19 and TRBJ1-1): DGGITQSPKYLFRKEGQNVTLSCEQNLNHDAMYWYRQDPGQGLRLIYYSQIVNDFQKGDIAEGYSVSREKKESFPLTVTSAQKNPTAFYLCASSIREMNTEAFFGQGTRLTVV.

This chain links TRBV5-8 with TRBJ1-5; D is unresolved. The germline V and J ends were trimmed by 2 bases and 9 bases, with 9 bases remaining between them. The length of the CDR3 is 12 residues. Per germline, CDR1 SGHTS and CDR2 YDEGEE. CDR3 in amino acids: CASSLMRRPQHF. CDR3 nucleotide sequence: TGTGCCAGCAGCTTAATGCGGAGGCCCCAGCATTTT.

CDR3 DNA: TGTGCCAGCAGCTTGGGGGCCCGTGGACCGTCTGGGGCCAACGTCCTGACTTTC. Translating gives CASSLGARGPSGANVLTF. This chain uses TRBV7-6 with TRBJ2-6; TRBD1 might be the D (6 bases). The CDR3 runs to 18 residues. Trimming left V 3 bases short and J 1 base short, with 16 bases between. CDR1 is SGHVS and CDR2 is FNYEAQ in the germline V gene.